The entry that follows covers one T cell receptor (beta chain) sequence. The record originates from a study of blood T cell repertoires in COVID-19. Profiling relied on immunoSEQ multiplex PCR, and the TCRdb table lists in-frame clones only, not all of them. The table shows about 130,000 clones, with roughly 84% occurring only once. The CDR3 consists of 14 residues. The V gene lost 0 bases and the J gene lost 11 bases, with 14 bases spanning the gap. Germline-derived CDR1 and CDR2 are LNHNV and YYDKDF (reference sequence). The sequenced material came from peripheral blood. The chain has TRBV15 and TRBJ1-5; the D gene is possibly TRBD1 (6 bases). This TCR came from a woman older than 75 with acute or convalescent COVID-19. The CDR3 DNA reads TGTGCCACCAGCAGAGACCCCATCAGGGGTGCCCAGCATTTT. This sequence encodes CATSRDPIRGAQHF.